There are many counts of the clone carrying this T cell receptor (beta chain). The antigen is not known. Noted time point: persistent/refractory GD, antithyroid drugs over 5 years with positive TRAb. The authors made the TCR library using RNA they extracted from PBMCs. EDTA tubes received around 9 milliliters of collected peripheral blood. This entry is derived from a study of regulatory T cells in long-lasting Graves disease. For TCR beta, libraries came from iRepertoire HTBI primers and Arm-PCR of CDR3 regions. Each CDR3 protein gets one entry after TCRdb re-called the multiplex PCR reads with MiXCR. The sample lists 500,000 to 800,000 distinct CDR3 sequences, about 30% occurring once. Study-level results: The sample size was small, and this may have reduced accuracy.

The receptor was isolated from a female donor with Graves disease. Sequences were derived from peripheral blood mononuclear cells (PBMCs), sampled when the disease was refractory, from a patient treated with antithyroid drugs.

CDR3 residues: CASSFTSAHNEQFF. CDR3 DNA: TGTGCCAGCAGTTTCACTAGCGCACACAATGAGCAGTTCTTC. This chain connects TRBV27 to TRBJ2-1; TRBD2 matches at 7 bases. Germline trimming cut 3 bases from V and 5 bases from J; bases unmatched to any gene: 4. CDR1 is MNHEY and CDR2 is SMNVEV in the germline V gene (reference sequence). CDR3 length: 14 residues.